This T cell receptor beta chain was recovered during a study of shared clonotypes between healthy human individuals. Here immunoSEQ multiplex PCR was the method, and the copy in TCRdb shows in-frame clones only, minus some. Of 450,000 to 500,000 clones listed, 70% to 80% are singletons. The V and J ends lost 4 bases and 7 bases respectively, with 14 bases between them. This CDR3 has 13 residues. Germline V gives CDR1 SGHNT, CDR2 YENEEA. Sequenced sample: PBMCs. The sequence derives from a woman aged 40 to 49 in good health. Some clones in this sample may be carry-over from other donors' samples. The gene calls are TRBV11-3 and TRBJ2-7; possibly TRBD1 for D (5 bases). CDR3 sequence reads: CASSSDPDNEQYF. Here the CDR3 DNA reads TGTGCCAGCAGCTCAGACCCGGACAATGAGCAGTACTTC.